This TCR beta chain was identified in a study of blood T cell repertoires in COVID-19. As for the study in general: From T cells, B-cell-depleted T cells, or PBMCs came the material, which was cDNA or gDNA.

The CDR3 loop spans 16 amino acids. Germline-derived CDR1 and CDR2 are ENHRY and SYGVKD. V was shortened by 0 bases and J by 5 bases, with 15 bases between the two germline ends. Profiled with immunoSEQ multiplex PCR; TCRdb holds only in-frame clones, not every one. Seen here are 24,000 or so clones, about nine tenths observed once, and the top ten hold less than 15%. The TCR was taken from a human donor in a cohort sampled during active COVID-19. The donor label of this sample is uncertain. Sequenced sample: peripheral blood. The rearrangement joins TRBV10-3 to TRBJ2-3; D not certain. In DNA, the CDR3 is TGTGCCATCAGTGAGTCGGAGATCCCGGGTGGAGATACGCAGTATTTT. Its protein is CAISESEIPGGDTQYF.